This TCR beta chain stems from a study of human T cells and chemical hapten exposure. Study information: Weekly diphenylcyclopropenone doses were given to patients' scalps across the approximately 24-week study. Alopecia areata, totalis or universalis affected patients who were mostly female.

Stated time point: patch test 2, 6 weeks after DPC sensitization. Treatment given: therapeutic diphenylcyclopropenone sensitization with weekly scalp DPC. The CDR3 spans 12 residues. The V end lost 0 bases, the J end lost 5 bases, and 5 bases lay between the germline ends. Per germline, CDR1 LGHDT and CDR2 YNNKEL (reference sequence). The sample holds many counts of this clonotype. As yet, its antigen is unknown. Study conclusions and caveats: Expanded TCRs were compared with controls, and the expanded TCRs formed significantly more large CDR3 similarity clusters. TCRs at high frequency, those above 1 in 1000, did not change with DPC sensitization.

Each CDR3 protein is one row after TCRdb ran MiXCR on the RACE reads. The sample records over 85,000 distinct CDR3 sequences, roughly a tenth being singletons. This TCR was recovered from a middle-aged woman with alopecia areata. Some clones in this sample may be carry-over from other donors' samples. The chain has TRBV3-1 and TRBJ2-7; D gene unclear. The sequenced sample was whole blood, obtained in connection with sensitization to the hapten diphenylcyclopropenone (DPC). CDR3 region: CASSQETDEQYF. CDR3 DNA: TGTGCCAGCAGCCAAGAGACCGACGAGCAGTACTTC.